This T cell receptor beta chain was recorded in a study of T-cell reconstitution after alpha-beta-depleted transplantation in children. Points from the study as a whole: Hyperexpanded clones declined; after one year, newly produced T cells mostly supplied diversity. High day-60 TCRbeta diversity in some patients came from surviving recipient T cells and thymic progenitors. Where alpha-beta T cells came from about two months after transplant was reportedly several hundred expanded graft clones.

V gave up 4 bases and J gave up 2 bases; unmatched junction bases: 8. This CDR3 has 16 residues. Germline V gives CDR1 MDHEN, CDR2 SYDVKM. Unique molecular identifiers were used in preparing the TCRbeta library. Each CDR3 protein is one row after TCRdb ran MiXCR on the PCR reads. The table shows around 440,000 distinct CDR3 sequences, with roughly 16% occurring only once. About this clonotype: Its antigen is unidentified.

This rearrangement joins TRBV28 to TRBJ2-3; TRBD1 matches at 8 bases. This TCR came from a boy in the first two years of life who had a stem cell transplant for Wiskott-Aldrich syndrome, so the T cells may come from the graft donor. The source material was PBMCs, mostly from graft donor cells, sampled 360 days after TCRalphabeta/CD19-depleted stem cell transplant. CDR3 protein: CASSYRTGRLTDTQYF. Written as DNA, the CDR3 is TGTGCCAGCAGTTACCGGACAGGGAGGCTCACAGATACGCAGTATTTT. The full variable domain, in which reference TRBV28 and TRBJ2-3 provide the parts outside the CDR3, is DVKVTQSSRYLVKRTGEKVFLECVQDMDHENMFWYRQDPGLGLRLIYFSYDVKMKEKGDIPEGYSVSREKKERFSLILESASTNQTSMYLCASSYRTGRLTDTQYFGPGTRLTVL.